Each of the 23 T cell receptor beta chains below was sequenced from the same sample in a study of identical twins. A single record per CDR3 protein comes from TCRdb applying MiXCR to the 5' RACE reads. Of over 600,000 distinct CDR3 sequences in the sample, about 20% were seen once. These data also featured in a second study, about T cells expressing NK-cell markers.

Sequencing input: PBMCs. These receptors came from a woman younger than 35 in good health.

In this sample, this clonotype turned up a few times. The chain recombines TRBV10-2 with TRBJ2-7, with 9 bases fitting TRBD2. The CDR3 is 19 amino acids. V gave up 3 bases and J gave up 0 bases; unmatched junction bases: 15. The V gene's germline CDR1 is WSHSY and CDR2 SAAADI. The CDR3 DNA reads as TGCGCCAGCAGTGAATGGCGGGCGGGAGGGCCGTCTTACTCCTACGAGCAGTACTTC. It yields the protein CASSEWRAGGPSYSYEQYF.

The rearrangement joins TRBV5-1 to TRBJ1-1, with unresolved D. The length of the CDR3 is 12 residues. CDR1 is SGHRS, CDR2 YFSETQ, per germline. With 5 bases removed from V and 5 bases from J, the gap between germline ends came to 10 bases. The CDR3 DNA sequence: TGCGCCAGCAGGATGGGTGGGACTGAAGCTTTCTTT. Translation: CASRMGGTEAFF. The whole variable domain, remainder taken from reference TRBV5-1 and TRBJ1-1, is KAGVTQTPRYLIKTRGQQVTLSCSPISGHRSVSWYQQTPGQGLQFLFEYFSETQRNKGNFPGRFSGRQFSNSRSEMNVSTLELGDSALYLCASRMGGTEAFFGQGTRLTVV.

This clonotype was seen repeatedly, ten times or more. The rearrangement joins TRBV5-1 to TRBJ1-1, with 7 bases lining up with TRBD1. Germline values: CDR1 SGHRS, CDR2 YFSETQ. The CDR3 is 14 amino acids. The junction had 8 bases not matched to a gene; V was cut back by 4 bases and J by 5 bases. DNA for the CDR3: TGCGCCAGCAGCACGACAGGGAGACGGACTGAAGCTTTCTTT. It yields the protein CASSTTGRRTEAFF.

The CDR3 loop is CASRRNQPQHF. The CDR3 region has the DNA TGTGCCAGCAGACGTAATCAGCCCCAGCATTTT. V usage is TRBV28 and J usage is TRBJ1-5; no reliable D call. Germline assignment: CDR1 MDHEN and CDR2 SYDVKM. The CDR3 extends over 11 amino acids. The germline V and J ends were trimmed by 6 bases and 4 bases, with 4 bases remaining between them.

This clonotype was detected only a few times. The chain employs TRBV13 and TRBJ2-3, with 7 bases that match TRBD2. The CDR3 loop spans 16 amino acids. After removal of 4 bases from V and 0 bases from J, the junction contained 7 bases not matched to a gene. The germline CDR1 and CDR2 sequences are PRHDT and FYEKMQ (reference sequence). The CDR3 region has the DNA TGTGCCAGCAGCTCACGACTAGCAGCTAGCACAGATACGCAGTATTTT. Translating gives CASSSRLAASTDTQYF.

CDR3 sequence reads: CASSPQGADQPQHF. CDR3 nucleotides: TGTGCCAGCTCACCACAGGGAGCGGATCAGCCCCAGCATTTT. This sequence joins TRBV18 and TRBJ1-5; D remains ambiguous. Trimming took 1 base from V and 5 from J, leaving 9 bases between them. Germline values: CDR1 KGHSH, CDR2 LQKENI. The CDR3 length is 14 residues.

The rearrangement joins TRBV29-1 to TRBJ2-7, with 11 bases that match TRBD1. The V segment lost 3 bases and the J segment 5 bases; nucleotides outside the gene matches: 6. The CDR3 is made up of 14 amino acids. Germline values: CDR1 SQVTM, CDR2 ANQGSEA. For the CDR3, the DNA is TGCAGCGTTGATCACGGGGACAGGGGGGACGAGCAGTACTTC. This encodes CSVDHGDRGDEQYF.

This clonotype was counted many times. The gene calls are TRBV12-3 or TRBV12-4 and TRBJ2-7; 8 bases agree with TRBD2. The CDR3 is 14 amino acids. With 5 bases clipped from V and 0 bases from J, the junction kept 3 bases outside the gene matches. The CDR3 spells CASSPGGASYEQYF. CDR3 bases: TGTGCCAGCAGTCCGGGGGGGGCCTCCTACGAGCAGTACTTC.

The chain recombines TRBV20-1 with TRBJ2-2, with unresolved D. The CDR3 consists of 15 residues. Trimming took 0 bases from V and 0 from J, leaving 8 bases between them. Germline lookup yields CDR1 DFQATT and CDR2 SNEGSKA (reference sequence). Here the CDR3 reads CSARDHSSNTGELFF. As DNA, the CDR3 is TGCAGTGCTAGAGATCACTCATCGAACACCGGGGAGCTGTTTTTT.

This clonotype was seen a few times. The chain combines TRBV10-2 with TRBJ1-1; D is ambiguous. V lost 0 bases, J lost 1 base, and 6 bases lay in between. The CDR3 sequence is 14 residues long. CDR1 WSHSY and CDR2 SAAADI come from the germline V gene. The CDR3 DNA is TGCGCCAGCAGTGAGTCGGCCGGGAACACTGAAGCTTTCTTT. Its protein is CASSESAGNTEAFF.

The chain's CDR3 is CASTLWGDTGELFF. The CDR3 DNA follows: TGCGCCAGCACCCTGTGGGGCGACACCGGGGAGCTGTTTTTT. The chain carries TRBV4-3 and TRBJ2-2; a weak D match, TRBD1 (5 bases). CDR3 length equals 14 residues. Germline V CDR1 and CDR2: LGHNA, YSLEER. With 7 bases removed from V and 3 bases from J, the gap between germline ends came to 12 bases.

V and J are TRBV19 and TRBJ1-5; D is unresolved. This CDR3 has 15 residues. The V gene's germline CDR1 is LNHDA and CDR2 SQIVND (reference sequence). V gave up 1 base and J gave up 10 bases, with 17 bases separating them. The CDR3 DNA sequence: TGTGCCAGTAGTATAGTAGGGCACCAGTCTGTTCCCCAGCATTTT. Protein: CASSIVGHQSVPQHF.

This clonotype showed up many times. The CDR3 sequence: CASSLALYPTYNEQFF. In DNA, the CDR3 is TGTGCCAGCAGCTTAGCGTTATACCCAACCTACAATGAGCAGTTCTTC. The chain is built from TRBV9 and TRBJ2-1, with a possible D match to TRBD2 (5 bases). Germline CDR1 and CDR2: SGDLS and YYNGEE. The CDR3 loop spans 16 amino acids. Trimming pared 4 bases from V and 2 bases from J, leaving 16 bases between.

This clonotype was detected only a few times. The chain employs TRBV12-3 or TRBV12-4 and TRBJ1-4; TRBD1 matches at 7 bases. The CDR3 length is 13 residues. Trimming at V came to 5 bases and at J to 8 bases, leaving 5 bases not matched to a gene. In DNA form, the CDR3 reads TGTGCCAGCAGTGCATACAGGGGCGAAAAACTGTTTTTT. Encoded protein: CASSAYRGEKLFF.

This clonotype was detected ten times or more. This chain connects TRBV29-1 to TRBJ1-2; D is uncertain. Trimming took off 7 bases at V and 4 bases at J, with 16 bases between the two ends. The CDR3 has 13 residues. CDR1 and CDR2 (germline): SQVTM, ANQGSEA. The CDR3 region is CSAMGGEFYGYTF. The CDR3 DNA follows: TGCAGCGCCATGGGCGGGGAATTCTATGGCTACACCTTC.

In its sample, this clonotype was seen many times. V is TRBV12-3 or TRBV12-4 and J is TRBJ1-4; the D is unclear. CDR3 length equals 11 residues. V was clipped by 1 base and J by 8 bases, with 2 bases between them. The CDR3 nucleotides are TGTGCCAGCAGTTTAGGGGAAAAACTGTTTTTT. Its translation is CASSLGEKLFF.

The chain links TRBV9 to TRBJ2-6; possibly TRBD1 or TRBD2 for D (5 bases each). Germline V gene data show CDR1 as SGDLS and CDR2 as YYNGEE. This CDR3 is built from 15 residues. The V and J ends lost 3 bases and 0 bases respectively, with 7 bases between them. This CDR3 reads CASSAGGSGANVLTF. The CDR3 DNA follows: TGTGCCAGCAGCGCTGGGGGCTCTGGGGCCAACGTCCTGACTTTC.

The V and J genes are TRBV6-1 and TRBJ2-3; D may be TRBD1 or TRBD2 (6 bases each). Germline V CDR1 and CDR2: MNHNS, SASEGT. Trimming left V 5 bases short and J 7 bases short, with 22 bases between. The length of the CDR3 is 16 residues. Here the CDR3 DNA reads TGTGCCAGCAGTAAAGGGGGTGCGGGGCCGTTGAATACGCAGTATTTT. It yields the protein CASSKGGAGPLNTQYF.

The CDR3 here is CASSRLLAGGLQYF. The CDR3, as DNA: TGTGCCAGCAGCCGCCTCCTAGCGGGAGGACTTCAGTACTTC. V usage is TRBV7-2 and J usage is TRBJ2-7; 11 bases fit TRBD2. V trimming: 5 bases; J trimming: 10 bases; junction bases outside the gene matches: 10. Germline assignment: CDR1 SGHTA and CDR2 FQGNSA. This CDR3 has 14 amino acids.

The chain links TRBV7-2 to TRBJ2-7; TRBD2 aligns across 13 bases. CDR1 and CDR2 from the germline V gene are SGHTA and FQGNSA. J gave up 4 bases and V 1 base, and 1 base lay outside the gene matches. The CDR3 sequence is 15 residues long. Here the CDR3 reads CASSLGTSGGYEQYF. CDR3 sequence (DNA): TGTGCCAGCAGCTTAGGGACTAGCGGGGGATACGAGCAGTACTTC.

This clonotype was recorded a few times. The rearrangement uses TRBV6-1 and TRBJ1-1; D gene uncertain. Looked up from germline, CDR1 is MNHNS and CDR2 is SASEGT. V was shortened by 5 bases and J by 1 base, with 17 bases between the two germline ends. This CDR3 region has 16 residues. CDR3 bases: TGTGCCAGCAGTCCATCTTCCAGTGACCCGAACACTGAAGCTTTCTTT. This translates into CASSPSSSDPNTEAFF.

This clonotype was seen more than once but under ten times. The genes are TRBV20-1 and TRBJ1-2; 10 bases align to TRBD1. This CDR3 region has 14 residues. From germline, CDR1 is DFQATT and CDR2 SNEGSKA (reference sequence). V gave up 4 bases and J gave up 5 bases; unmatched junction bases: 7. This CDR3 is CSAKTTGGGYGYTF. DNA of the CDR3: TGCAGTGCTAAAACGACAGGGGGCGGATATGGCTACACCTTC.

The J gene is TRBJ1-4, the V gene TRBV20-1, with no clear D. The germline V gene encodes CDR1 DFQATT and CDR2 SNEGSKA (reference sequence). The CDR3 is 12 residues long. Between the trimmed V and J ends, which lost 3 bases and 6 bases, there was a span of 8 bases. CDR3 DNA: TGCAGTGCTAGGGCAGTAGATGAAAAACTGTTTTTT. This gives the protein CSARAVDEKLFF.